These 10 T cell receptor beta chains were sequenced from one sample in a study of blood T cell repertoires in COVID-19. The method was immunoSEQ multiplex PCR; TCRdb's version includes in-frame clones alone and lacks a portion of them. Here the sample spans some 350,000 clones, about 90% being singletons. The specimen sequenced was peripheral blood. The origin of the receptors is a woman aged 18 to 35 who had recovered from COVID-19.

The J gene is TRBJ2-1, the V gene TRBV27, with 9 bases fitting TRBD2. The germline gives CDR1 MNHEY, CDR2 SMNVEV (reference sequence). The V and J ends lost 1 base and 1 base, in that order; junction bases with no gene match: 5. CDR3 length equals 17 residues. This CDR3 reads CASSLFGLAKSYNEQFF. The CDR3 DNA reads TGTGCCAGCAGTTTATTCGGACTAGCGAAATCCTACAATGAGCAGTTCTTC.

V gene TRBV18 combines with J gene TRBJ2-1; the match to TRBD2 covers 8 bases. This CDR3 is built from 14 residues. V lost 8 bases, J lost 3 bases, and 6 bases stayed unmatched. CDR1 and CDR2 (germline): KGHSH, LQKENI. The CDR3 is CASTSGSGYNEQFF. The CDR3, as DNA: TGTGCCAGCACAAGCGGGAGCGGCTACAATGAGCAGTTCTTC.

This clone was recorded a few times. The chain recombines TRBV19 with TRBJ1-5; D is unresolved. CDR3 length: 15 amino acids. Germline loops: CDR1 LNHDA, CDR2 SQIVND (reference sequence). V lost 0 bases to trimming and J lost 6 bases, with 12 bases between them. This CDR3 is CASSIEWALPQPQHF. CDR3 nucleotide sequence: TGTGCCAGTAGTATAGAATGGGCCCTCCCTCAGCCCCAGCATTTT.

The chain combines TRBV6-5 with TRBJ1-6, with D possibly TRBD1 on 5 matching bases. Between the trimmed V and J ends, which lost 7 bases and 13 bases, there was a span of 20 bases. The germline V gene has CDR1 MNHEY and CDR2 SVGAGI. This CDR3 is 14 amino acids long. The CDR3 here is CASTAGRLISPLHF. The CDR3 region has the DNA TGTGCCAGCACAGCGGGACGTTTGATATCGCCCCTCCACTTT.

The chain links TRBV11-2 to TRBJ2-7; TRBD2 matches 13 bases. Germline V CDR1 and CDR2: SGHAT, FQNNGV. J was trimmed by 5 bases and V by 5 bases; bases with no gene match: 6. CDR3 length: 15 amino acids. Here the CDR3 DNA reads TGTGCCAGCAGCCAGGGACTAGCGGGAATAGACGAGCAGTACGTC. It encodes CASSQGLAGIDEQYV.

The rearrangement joins TRBV30 to TRBJ1-6, with TRBD1 matching 7 bases. Germline V gene sequence: CDR1 GTSNPN, CDR2 SVGIG (reference sequence). V shed 0 bases and J 6 bases; nucleotides not matched to a gene: 2. This CDR3 is built from 14 residues. The CDR3: CAWSVAGGNSPLHF. In DNA, the CDR3 is TGTGCCTGGAGTGTAGCAGGGGGTAATTCACCCCTCCACTTT.

This clone was seen just once. The V and J genes are TRBV14 and TRBJ2-5; 9 nucleotides line up with TRBD1. With V trimmed by 1 base and J by 4 bases, 10 bases remained unmatched. The CDR3 is made up of 17 amino acids. Germline CDR1 is SGHDN and CDR2 is FVKESK. The CDR3 here is CASSQGRDREWRETQYF. DNA of the CDR3: TGTGCCAGCAGCCAAGGTCGGGACAGGGAGTGGCGAGAGACCCAGTACTTC.

In this sample, this clone turned up once. This chain connects TRBV30 to TRBJ1-6; D possibly corresponds to TRBD1 (6 bases). CDR1 and CDR2 (germline): GTSNPN, SVGIG (reference sequence). Trimming pared 0 bases from V and 9 bases from J, leaving 15 bases between. CDR3 length: 15 residues. The CDR3 DNA sequence: TGTGCCTGGAGTGTAGGGGACATCTTAGGTTCACCCCTCCACTTT. It translates to CAWSVGDILGSPLHF.

This chain links TRBV7-2 with TRBJ1-4; maybe TRBD1 (5 bases). This CDR3 has 15 amino acids. V lost 3 bases and J 4 bases, leaving 12 bases between the germline ends. Germline CDR1 and CDR2: SGHTA and FQGNSA. The CDR3 here is CASSLWGRGNEKLFF. CDR3 DNA sequence: TGTGCCAGCAGCTTGTGGGGGAGGGGTAATGAAAAACTGTTTTTT.

In this sample, this clone turned up once. V and J are TRBV5-1 and TRBJ1-6; 10 positions agree with TRBD1. V trimming: 4 bases; J trimming: 7 bases; junction bases outside the gene matches: 5. Looked up from germline, CDR1 is SGHRS and CDR2 is YFSETQ. The length of the CDR3 is 15 residues. The CDR3, as DNA: TGCGCCAGCAGCAAAAGGGACAGGGGCAATTCACCCCTCCACTTT. Residues: CASSKRDRGNSPLHF.